The next 18 T cell receptor beta chains were all read from a single sample in a study of blood T cell repertoires in COVID-19. Using immunoSEQ multiplex PCR, the repertoire was profiled, and TCRdb retains in-frame clones only, with some absent. The sample holds about 260,000 clones; around 90% are singletons and the top ten take around 3.1%. Sequencing input: PBMCs or T cells enriched from blood (not recorded which). The receptors originated from a woman aged 40-49 years who had been exposed to COVID-19.

Written as DNA, the CDR3 is TGTGCCAGCAGTGGGACTAGCGGGGGCCAAGAGACCCAGTACTTC. This encodes CASSGTSGGQETQYF. This chain connects TRBV2 to TRBJ2-5, with 13 bases aligning to TRBD2. The J segment lost 1 base and the V segment lost 4 bases, leaving 0 bases of the junction unmatched. Looked up from germline, CDR1 is SNHLY and CDR2 is FYNNEI. This CDR3 has 15 amino acids.

This clone has only one observation. The V call is TRBV24-1, the J call TRBJ2-3; 9 bases align to TRBD2. Losses at the gene ends were 1 base for V and 1 base for J; bases not matched to a gene: 14. The CDR3 has 20 amino acids. CDR1 is KGHDR and CDR2 is SFDVKD in the germline V gene. CDR3 DNA sequence: TGTGCCACCAGTGATTTAGACCAAACAGTAGCGGGAGTTCGCACAGATACGCAGTATTTT. This encodes CATSDLDQTVAGVRTDTQYF.

The rearrangement joins TRBV2 to TRBJ1-2, with a possible D match to TRBD1 (6 bases). CDR3 size: 13 residues. Germline V gene sequence: CDR1 SNHLY, CDR2 FYNNEI. Between the trimmed V and J ends, which lost 9 bases and 4 bases, there was a span of 15 bases. The CDR3 spells CARTAGAAYGYTF. The CDR3 nucleotides read TGTGCCAGGACCGCGGGGGCAGCCTATGGCTACACCTTC.

This clone was counted between two and nine times. This chain joins TRBV6-2 or TRBV6-3 and TRBJ2-5, with 8 bases identical to TRBD1. This CDR3 spans 18 amino acids. Germline loops: CDR1 MNHEY, CDR2 SVGEGT. V dropped 5 bases and J dropped 5; count of bases not matched to a gene: 19. DNA of the CDR3: TGTGCCAGCAGTGCGGGACAGGTCGTCGATGGGGTATCGGAGACCCAGTACTTC. It yields the protein CASSAGQVVDGVSETQYF.

In the case of this clone: An end of the junction differs from the germline gene, which may be a read error. V is TRBV7-7 and J is TRBJ2-1, with 10 positions matching TRBD1. There are 17 residues in the CDR3. Germline values: CDR1 SSHAT, CDR2 FNYEAQ (reference sequence). The CDR3 bases are TGTGCTAGCAGTCCGACTATCGGGACAGGGGTCAGTGGGGGCGAGTTCTTC. Amino acids: CASSPTIGTGVSGGEFF. The full variable domain, completed using reference TRBV7-7 and TRBJ2-1, is GAGVSQSPRYKVTKRGQDVTLRCDPISSHATLYWYQQALGQGPEFLTYFNYEAQPDKSGLPSDRFSAERPEGSISTLTIQRTEQRDSAMYRCASSPTIGTGVSGGEFFGPGTRLTVL.

This chain connects TRBV5-1 to TRBJ1-1; D gene unclear. Trimming cost V 0 bases and J 8 bases, with 8 bases left between them. Germline lookup yields CDR1 SGHRS and CDR2 YFSETQ. The length of the CDR3 is 12 residues. The CDR3 loop is CASSLAGIEAFF. For the CDR3, the DNA is TGCGCCAGCAGCTTGGCGGGGATAGAAGCTTTCTTT.

This clone has just one count. The chain couples TRBV30 to TRBJ2-6; TRBD2 matches at 8 bases. The CDR3 is made up of 18 amino acids. CDR1 is GTSNPN, CDR2 SVGIG, per germline (reference sequence). With 4 bases clipped from V and 2 bases from J, the junction kept 13 bases outside the gene matches. CDR3 DNA sequence: TGTGCCTGGACTCCCCCGGGGGCGGGGGGCGCTGGGGCCAACGTCCTGACTTTC. Amino acid sequence: CAWTPPGAGGAGANVLTF.

The V gene is TRBV7-6, the J gene TRBJ1-4; TRBD1 is a possible D gene (5 bases). The CDR3 spans 15 residues. Deletions cut 1 base from V and 5 bases from J, with 11 bases between. Germline V gene sequence: CDR1 SGHVS, CDR2 FNYEAQ. The CDR3 DNA sequence: TGTGCCAGCAGCTTAGATAGGGGAATCAATGAAAAACTGTTTTTT. This translates into CASSLDRGINEKLFF. Full variable domain (rest looked up from reference TRBV7-6 and TRBJ1-4): GAGVSQSPRYKVTKRGQDVALRCDPISGHVSLYWYRQALGQGPEFLTYFNYEAQQDKSGLPNDRFSAERPEGSISTLTIQRTEQRDSAMYRCASSLDRGINEKLFFGSGTQLSVL.

V gene TRBV2 combines with J gene TRBJ2-1, with 13 bases aligning to TRBD2. Germline assignment: CDR1 SNHLY and CDR2 FYNNEI. V lost 4 bases and J lost 1; bases outside the gene matches: 4. The length of the CDR3 is 17 residues. The DNA of the CDR3 is TGTGCCAGCAGTGGGACTAGCGGGAGTAGGTCCTACAATGAGCAGTTCTTC. Residues: CASSGTSGSRSYNEQFF.

The chain uses TRBV6-5 and TRBJ1-5; a possible D gene is TRBD1 (6 bases). Trimming stripped 7 bases from V and 3 bases from J, with 16 bases between. The CDR3 is made up of 15 amino acids. Germline CDR1 and CDR2: MNHEY and SVGAGI. CDR3 loop: CASTPTGYDNQPQHF. The CDR3 DNA follows: TGTGCCAGCACTCCAACAGGGTACGACAATCAGCCCCAGCATTTT.

The gene calls are TRBV5-1 and TRBJ2-1; D unclear. V shed 0 bases and J shed 7 bases, with 8 bases lying between them. The germline CDR1 and CDR2 sequences are SGHRS and YFSETQ. There are 13 residues in the CDR3. The DNA for the CDR3 is TGCGCCAGCAGCTTGGATCACGGGAATGAGCAGTTCTTC. This encodes CASSLDHGNEQFF.

The V gene is TRBV7-3, the J gene TRBJ2-6, with TRBD2 as a possible D gene (5 bases). This CDR3 contains 16 residues. Deletions cut 3 bases from V and 0 bases from J, with 9 bases between. Germline-derived CDR1 and CDR2 are SGHTA and FQGTGA. The CDR3 is CASSLDGNSGANVLTF. The CDR3 nucleotides are TGTGCCAGCAGCTTGGACGGGAACTCTGGGGCCAACGTCCTGACTTTC.

This chain joins TRBV14 and TRBJ1-4, with TRBD1 matching over 7 bases. Unmatched junction bases numbered 9, after V lost 0 bases and J lost 5 bases. Germline V gives CDR1 SGHDN, CDR2 FVKESK. This CDR3 has 17 amino acids. The chain's CDR3 is CASSQDGTVIVNEKLFF. The DNA for the CDR3 is TGTGCCAGCAGCCAAGATGGGACAGTGATAGTGAATGAAAAACTGTTTTTT.

The chain is built from TRBV9 and TRBJ2-7; 7 bases align to TRBD1. V lost 4 bases to trimming and J lost 2 bases; unmatched junction nucleotides: 3. Germline V gene data show CDR1 as SGDLS and CDR2 as YYNGEE. This CDR3 has 13 amino acids. The CDR3 DNA sequence: TGTGCCAGCAGCCCGACAGGGACCTACGAGCAGTACTTC. The encoded protein is CASSPTGTYEQYF.

The chain has TRBV7-9 and TRBJ2-6; D perhaps matches TRBD2 (5 bases). The CDR3 runs to 15 residues. The germline V gene has CDR1 SEHNR and CDR2 FQNEAQ (reference sequence). V was cut by 0 bases and J by 2 bases, with 5 bases left in between. The CDR3, as DNA: TGTGCCAGCAGCTTAGCCGGGACTGGGGCCAACGTCCTGACTTTC. Amino acids: CASSLAGTGANVLTF.

This clone was counted between two and nine times. The chain combines TRBV4-3 with TRBJ1-1; D may be TRBD1 (6 bases). Trimming left V 2 bases short and J 5 bases short, with 9 bases between. The CDR3 is 13 amino acids. Germline V CDR1 and CDR2: LGHNA, YSLEER. CDR3 sequence (DNA): TGCGCCAGCAGCCAATACAGGGCGACTGAAGCTTTCTTT. Its protein is CASSQYRATEAFF.

The genes are TRBV19 and TRBJ2-1; D not resolved. Deletions cut 4 bases from V and 7 bases from J, with 14 bases between. Germline V gene sequence: CDR1 LNHDA, CDR2 SQIVND (reference sequence). The CDR3 is 14 amino acids. DNA of the CDR3: TGTGCCAGTAGTACAGAGAACCTACGGAATGAGCAGTTCTTC. This encodes CASSTENLRNEQFF.

The chain uses TRBV9 and TRBJ1-6; 8 bases match TRBD1. Germline CDR1 reads SGDLS; CDR2 reads YYNGEE. The junction had 6 bases not matched to a gene; V was cut back by 3 bases and J by 7 bases. The CDR3 has 15 residues. The CDR3 is CASSEDRVWNSPLHF. In DNA form, the CDR3 reads TGTGCCAGCAGCGAGGACAGGGTTTGGAATTCACCCCTCCACTTT.